One and the same sample provided the 16 T cell receptor beta chains below, sequenced in a study of cytomegalovirus exposure and HLA in healthy donors. PCR amplification relied on 60 Vbeta primers (plus 13 Jbeta primers). Here immunoSEQ multiplex PCR was the method, and the copy in TCRdb shows in-frame clones only, minus some. This table has 150,000 to 200,000 clones, 80% to 90% appearing once. Sequences were obtained from PBMCs. The source is a middle-aged man in good health and CMV-seropositive.

The chain carries TRBV7-8 and TRBJ2-1; 8 bases agree with TRBD2. Germline V gene sequence: CDR1 SGHVS, CDR2 FQNEAQ. The length of the CDR3 is 16 residues. V was pared by 5 bases and J by 2 bases, with 8 bases of the junction left unmatched. The CDR3, as DNA: TGTGCCAGCAGCCGTTCGGGGGGGTTAGCCTACAATGAGCAGTTCTTC. Translation gives CASSRSGGLAYNEQFF.

The J gene is TRBJ2-2, the V gene TRBV11-2, with a weak D call TRBD2 (5 bases). CDR1 and CDR2 (germline): SGHAT, FQNNGV. V lost 1 base and J 5 bases, leaving 14 bases between the germline ends. This CDR3 region has 16 residues. In DNA form, the CDR3 reads TGTGCCAGCAGCTTAGCTCCCAGGCGAGGGACCGGGGAGCTGTTTTTT. Translated, it gives CASSLAPRRGTGELFF. Together with reference TRBV11-2 and TRBJ2-2, the CDR3 gives the full variable domain: EAGVAQSPRYKIIEKRQSVAFWCNPISGHATLYWYQQILGQGPKLLIQFQNNGVVDDSQLPKDRFSAERLKGVDSTLKIQPAKLEDSAVYLCASSLAPRRGTGELFFGEGSRLTVL.

CDR3: CASSEGSGRLGELFF. CDR3 DNA: TGTGCCAGCAGTGAAGGGTCGGGGAGGCTGGGTGAACTGTTTTTT. The chain has TRBV6-1 and TRBJ1-4, with unresolved D. CDR3 length equals 15 residues. Germline CDR1 and CDR2: MNHNS and SASEGT. Trimming pared 1 base from V and 12 bases from J, leaving 18 bases between.

The sample holds one count of this clone. The rearrangement uses TRBV29-1 and TRBJ2-5, with D tentatively TRBD1 (8 bases). V was shortened by 7 bases and J by 1 base, with 22 bases between the two germline ends. CDR1 and CDR2 from the germline V gene are SQVTM and ANQGSEA. The CDR3 consists of 16 residues. The CDR3 nucleotides are TGCAGCGCCGCCGGGGGGAGACAGGGGACCCAAGAGACCCAGTACTTC. This translates into CSAAGGRQGTQETQYF.

The chain's CDR3 is CSVRVTNEKLFF. CDR3 coding DNA: TGCAGCGTTCGAGTGACTAATGAAAAACTGTTTTTT. The V call is TRBV29-1, the J call TRBJ1-4; the D is unclear. The CDR3 length is 12 residues. The germline V gene has CDR1 SQVTM and CDR2 ANQGSEA. Trimming removed 5 bases at V and 2 bases at J, with 6 bases between.

The rearrangement links TRBV6-1 to TRBJ1-1; D is perhaps TRBD1 (5 bases). Trimming shortened V by 2 bases and J by 1 base, and 5 bases separated the two germline ends. This CDR3 has 13 residues. Germline V lookup: CDR1 MNHNS, CDR2 SASEGT. Written as DNA, the CDR3 is TGTGCCAGCAGTGAAACAGGGAACACTGAAGCTTTCTTT. Its translation: CASSETGNTEAFF.

The chain has TRBV6-5 and TRBJ1-2; maybe TRBD1 (5 bases). From germline, CDR1 is MNHEY and CDR2 SVGAGI. This CDR3 has 15 amino acids. V shed 0 bases and J shed 3 bases, with 11 bases lying between them. Written as DNA, the CDR3 is TGTGCCAGCAGTTACTCAGAAGGGGTGGACTATGGCTACACCTTC. Residues: CASSYSEGVDYGYTF.

CDR3 nucleotide sequence: TGTGCCATCAGTTCCTCAGGGGTGGTCACTGAAGCTTTCTTT. Encoded protein: CAISSSGVVTEAFF. The rearrangement joins TRBV10-3 to TRBJ1-1, with a weak D call TRBD1 (6 bases). V lost 5 bases and J 4 bases, leaving 14 bases between the germline ends. The CDR3 length is 14 residues. Germline values: CDR1 ENHRY, CDR2 SYGVKD.

The chain has TRBV11-2 and TRBJ2-7; D possibly corresponds to TRBD2 (6 bases). The germline V gene encodes CDR1 SGHAT and CDR2 FQNNGV. V lost 8 bases and J lost 0, with 14 bases in between. The CDR3 extends over 14 amino acids. CDR3 sequence reads: CASSLGLDSYEQYF. In nucleotides, the CDR3 is TGTGCCAGCTCCTTGGGACTGGACTCCTACGAGCAGTACTTC.

This clone was seen only once. This rearrangement joins TRBV19 to TRBJ2-3; TRBD1 might be the D (6 bases). Germline V lookup: CDR1 LNHDA, CDR2 SQIVND (reference sequence). The CDR3 extends over 17 amino acids. Trimming cost V 3 bases and J 2 bases, with 18 bases left between them. The CDR3 region is CASSIWGEAGATDTQYF. DNA of the CDR3: TGTGCCAGTAGTATTTGGGGAGAGGCAGGGGCCACAGATACGCAGTATTTT.

This chain uses TRBV15 with TRBJ1-5, with 10 bases fitting TRBD1. V lost 1 base to trimming and J lost 10 bases; unmatched junction nucleotides: 16. Germline-derived CDR1 and CDR2 are LNHNV and YYDKDF (reference sequence). The CDR3 runs to 18 residues. The CDR3 reads CATSRGLPGTGASGPQHF. The CDR3 region has the DNA TGTGCCACCAGCAGAGGCCTTCCCGGGACAGGGGCTAGCGGACCCCAGCATTTT.

The genes are TRBV7-9 and TRBJ2-7; 7 bases line up with TRBD1. The J segment lost 5 bases and the V segment lost 2 bases, leaving 0 bases of the junction unmatched. Per germline, CDR1 SEHNR and CDR2 FQNEAQ (reference sequence). This CDR3 region has 12 residues. DNA for the CDR3: TGTGCCAGCAGCTTAACAGGGGACGAGCAGTACTTC. Amino acid sequence: CASSLTGDEQYF.

J is TRBJ2-3 and V is TRBV1; the D call of TRBD2 is as the table states it, not checked on the DNA. TRBV1 is a pseudogene locus. The CDR3 sequence is 19 residues long. CDR3 sequence (DNA): TGCACCAGCAGCCATGGAACACTAGCGGAAGAAACTAGCACAGATACGCAGTATTTT. Translating it yields CTSSHGTLAEETSTDTQYF.

The chain couples TRBV5-1 to TRBJ2-5, with 8 nucleotides matching TRBD2. J was trimmed by 1 base and V by 0 bases; bases with no gene match: 5. CDR3 length: 16 residues. Germline CDR1 and CDR2: SGHRS and YFSETQ. CDR3 sequence reads: CASSLVKRESQETQYF. The DNA for the CDR3 is TGCGCCAGCAGCTTGGTAAAGCGGGAGTCCCAAGAGACCCAGTACTTC. The full variable domain, completed using reference TRBV5-1 and TRBJ2-5, is KAGVTQTPRYLIKTRGQQVTLSCSPISGHRSVSWYQQTPGQGLQFLFEYFSETQRNKGNFPGRFSGRQFSNSRSEMNVSTLELGDSALYLCASSLVKRESQETQYFGPGTRLLVL.

The V and J genes are TRBV7-2 and TRBJ1-2; D possibly corresponds to TRBD1 (5 bases). Trimming pared 5 bases from V and 6 bases from J, leaving 16 bases between. The CDR3 spans 14 residues. The germline CDR1 and CDR2 sequences are SGHTA and FQGNSA. CDR3 loop: CASSPLQAMNGYTF. For the CDR3, the DNA is TGTGCCAGCAGCCCATTACAGGCGATGAATGGCTACACCTTC.

This chain links TRBV6-1 with TRBJ1-4; 9 positions match TRBD1. V was pared by 4 bases and J by 4 bases, with 4 bases of the junction left unmatched. This CDR3 contains 15 residues. Germline CDR1 is MNHNS and CDR2 is SASEGT. The DNA of the CDR3 is TGTGCCAGCAGTGGTGGGACAGGGTTTAATGAAAAACTGTTTTTT. This translates into CASSGGTGFNEKLFF.